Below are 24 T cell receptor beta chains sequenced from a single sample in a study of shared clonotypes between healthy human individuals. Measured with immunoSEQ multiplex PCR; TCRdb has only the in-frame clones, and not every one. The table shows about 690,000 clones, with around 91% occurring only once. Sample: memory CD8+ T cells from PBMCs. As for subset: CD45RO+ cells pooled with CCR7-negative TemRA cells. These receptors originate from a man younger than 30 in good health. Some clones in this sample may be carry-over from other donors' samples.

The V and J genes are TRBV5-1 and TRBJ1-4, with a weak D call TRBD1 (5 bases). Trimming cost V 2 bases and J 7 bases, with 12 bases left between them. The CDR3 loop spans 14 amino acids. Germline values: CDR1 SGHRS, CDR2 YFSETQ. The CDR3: CASSLLGGSEKLFF. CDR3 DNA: TGCGCCAGCAGCTTACTCGGGGGGAGTGAAAAACTGTTTTTT.

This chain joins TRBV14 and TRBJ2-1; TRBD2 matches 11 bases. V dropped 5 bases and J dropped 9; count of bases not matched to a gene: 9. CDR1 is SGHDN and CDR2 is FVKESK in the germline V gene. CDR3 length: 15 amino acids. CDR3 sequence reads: CASSSSSGRFGEQFF. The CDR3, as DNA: TGTGCCAGCAGCAGCTCTAGCGGGAGGTTTGGTGAGCAGTTCTTC.

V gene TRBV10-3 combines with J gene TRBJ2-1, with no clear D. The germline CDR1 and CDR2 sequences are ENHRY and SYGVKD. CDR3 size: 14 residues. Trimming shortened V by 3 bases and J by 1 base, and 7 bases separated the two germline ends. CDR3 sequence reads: CAISDDGSYNEQFF. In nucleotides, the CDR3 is TGTGCCATCAGTGATGACGGATCCTACAATGAGCAGTTCTTC.

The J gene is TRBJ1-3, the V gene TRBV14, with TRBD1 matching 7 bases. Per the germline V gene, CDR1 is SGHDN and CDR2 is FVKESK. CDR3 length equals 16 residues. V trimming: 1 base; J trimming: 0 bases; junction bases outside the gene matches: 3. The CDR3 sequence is CASSQVRGVSGNTIYF. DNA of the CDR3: TGTGCCAGCAGCCAAGTCAGGGGGGTCTCTGGAAACACCATATATTTT.

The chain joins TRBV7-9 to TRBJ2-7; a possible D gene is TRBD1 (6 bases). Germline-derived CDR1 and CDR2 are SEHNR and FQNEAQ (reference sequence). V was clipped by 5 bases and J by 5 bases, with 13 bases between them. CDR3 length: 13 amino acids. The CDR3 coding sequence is TGTGCCAGCAGCCCAGCCTACAGGGACGAGCAGTACTTC. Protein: CASSPAYRDEQYF.

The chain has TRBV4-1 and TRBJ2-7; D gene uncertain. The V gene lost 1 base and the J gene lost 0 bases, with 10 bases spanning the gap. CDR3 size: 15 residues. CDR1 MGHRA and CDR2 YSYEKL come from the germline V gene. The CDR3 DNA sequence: TGCGCCAGCAGCCAAGGATTCCAAAGCTCCTACGAGCAGTACTTC. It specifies CASSQGFQSSYEQYF.

The CDR3 here is CASSLSGVLDEQYF. The CDR3 DNA reads as TGTGCCAGCAGTTTATCGGGGGTTCTCGACGAGCAGTACTTC. The rearrangement joins TRBV27 to TRBJ2-7; tentatively, D is TRBD1 or TRBD2 (5 bases each). Trimming pared 0 bases from V and 5 bases from J, leaving 11 bases between. Looked up from germline, CDR1 is MNHEY and CDR2 is SMNVEV (reference sequence). CDR3 length equals 14 residues.

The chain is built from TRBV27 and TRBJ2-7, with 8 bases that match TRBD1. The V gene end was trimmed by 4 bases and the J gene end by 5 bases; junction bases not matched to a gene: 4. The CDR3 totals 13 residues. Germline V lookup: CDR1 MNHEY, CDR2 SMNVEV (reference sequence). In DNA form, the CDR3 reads TGTGCCAGCAGTTCCAGACAGGGGAACGAGCAGTACTTC. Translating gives CASSSRQGNEQYF.

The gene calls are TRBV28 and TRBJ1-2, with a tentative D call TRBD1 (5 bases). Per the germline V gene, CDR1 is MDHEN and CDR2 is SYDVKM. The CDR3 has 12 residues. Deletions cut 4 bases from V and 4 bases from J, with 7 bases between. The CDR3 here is CASSSDSYGYTF. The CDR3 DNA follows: TGTGCCAGCAGTTCCGACAGCTATGGCTACACCTTC.

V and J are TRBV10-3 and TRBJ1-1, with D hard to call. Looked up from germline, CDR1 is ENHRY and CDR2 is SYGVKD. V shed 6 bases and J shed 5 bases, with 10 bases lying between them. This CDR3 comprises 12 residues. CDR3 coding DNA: TGTGCCATCAGGACTGGAGGTACTGAAGCTTTCTTT. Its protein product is CAIRTGGTEAFF.

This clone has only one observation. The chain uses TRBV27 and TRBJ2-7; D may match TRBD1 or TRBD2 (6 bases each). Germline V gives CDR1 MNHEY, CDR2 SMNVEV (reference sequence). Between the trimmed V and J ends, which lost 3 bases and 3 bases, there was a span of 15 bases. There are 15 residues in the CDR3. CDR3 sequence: CASSFFARGGYEQYF. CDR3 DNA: TGTGCCAGCAGTTTTTTCGCCAGGGGAGGCTACGAGCAGTACTTC.

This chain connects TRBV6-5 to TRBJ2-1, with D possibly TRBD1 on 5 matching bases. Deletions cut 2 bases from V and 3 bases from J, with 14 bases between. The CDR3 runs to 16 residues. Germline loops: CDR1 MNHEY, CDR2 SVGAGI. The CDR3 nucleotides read TGTGCCAGCAGTTACCCGACAGCCGACCACTACAATGAGCAGTTCTTC. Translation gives CASSYPTADHYNEQFF.

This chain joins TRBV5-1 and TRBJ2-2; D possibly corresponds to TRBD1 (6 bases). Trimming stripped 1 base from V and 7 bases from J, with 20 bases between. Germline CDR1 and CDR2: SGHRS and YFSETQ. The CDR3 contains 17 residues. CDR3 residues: CASSLWGQRPVGGELFF. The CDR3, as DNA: TGCGCCAGCAGCTTGTGGGGACAACGTCCAGTTGGCGGGGAGCTGTTTTTT. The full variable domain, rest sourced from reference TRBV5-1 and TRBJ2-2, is KAGVTQTPRYLIKTRGQQVTLSCSPISGHRSVSWYQQTPGQGLQFLFEYFSETQRNKGNFPGRFSGRQFSNSRSEMNVSTLELGDSALYLCASSLWGQRPVGGELFFGEGSRLTVL.

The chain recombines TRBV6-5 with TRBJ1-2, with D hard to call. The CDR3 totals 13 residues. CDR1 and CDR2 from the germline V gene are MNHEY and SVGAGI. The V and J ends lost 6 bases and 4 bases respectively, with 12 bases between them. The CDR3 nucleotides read TGTGCCAGCAGACCTGACGACCTCTATGGCTACACCTTC. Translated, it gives CASRPDDLYGYTF.

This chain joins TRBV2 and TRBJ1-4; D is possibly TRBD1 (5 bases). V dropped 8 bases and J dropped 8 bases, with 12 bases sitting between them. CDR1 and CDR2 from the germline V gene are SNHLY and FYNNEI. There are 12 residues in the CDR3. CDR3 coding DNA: TGTGCCAGCTCGGGGGGGAAGGAAAAACTGTTTTTT. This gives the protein CASSGGKEKLFF.

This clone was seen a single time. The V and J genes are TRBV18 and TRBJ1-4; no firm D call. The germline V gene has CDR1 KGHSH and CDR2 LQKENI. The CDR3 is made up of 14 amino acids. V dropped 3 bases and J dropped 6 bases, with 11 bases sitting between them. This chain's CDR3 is CASSPPGFDEKLFF. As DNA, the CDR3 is TGTGCCAGCTCACCGCCAGGCTTTGATGAAAAACTGTTTTTT.

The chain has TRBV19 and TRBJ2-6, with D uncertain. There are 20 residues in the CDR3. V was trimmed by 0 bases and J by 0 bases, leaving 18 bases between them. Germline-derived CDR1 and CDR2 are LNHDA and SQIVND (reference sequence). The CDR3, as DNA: TGTGCCAGTAGTATAGACTTCGGCCCCATAACAGCCTCTGGGGCCAACGTCCTGACTTTC. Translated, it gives CASSIDFGPITASGANVLTF.

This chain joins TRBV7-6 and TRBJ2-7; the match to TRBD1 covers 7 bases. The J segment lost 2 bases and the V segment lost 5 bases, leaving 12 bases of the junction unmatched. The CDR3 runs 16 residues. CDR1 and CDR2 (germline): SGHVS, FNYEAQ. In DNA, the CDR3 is TGTGCCAGCAGCCCGACCTCCGGGACAGAGACCTACGAGCAGTACTTC. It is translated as CASSPTSGTETYEQYF.

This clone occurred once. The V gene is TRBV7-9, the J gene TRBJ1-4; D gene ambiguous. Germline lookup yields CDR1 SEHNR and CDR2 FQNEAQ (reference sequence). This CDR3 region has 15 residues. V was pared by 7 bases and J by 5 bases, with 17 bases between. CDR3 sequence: CASILEGRKNEKLFF. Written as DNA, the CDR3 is TGTGCCAGCATCCTAGAGGGAAGAAAAAATGAAAAACTGTTTTTT.

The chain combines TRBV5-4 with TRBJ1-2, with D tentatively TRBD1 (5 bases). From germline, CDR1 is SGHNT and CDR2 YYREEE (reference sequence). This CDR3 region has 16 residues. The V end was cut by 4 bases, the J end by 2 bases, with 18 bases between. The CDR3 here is CASSIAPLGANYGYTF. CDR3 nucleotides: TGTGCCAGCAGCATTGCCCCTCTTGGGGCGAACTATGGCTACACCTTC.

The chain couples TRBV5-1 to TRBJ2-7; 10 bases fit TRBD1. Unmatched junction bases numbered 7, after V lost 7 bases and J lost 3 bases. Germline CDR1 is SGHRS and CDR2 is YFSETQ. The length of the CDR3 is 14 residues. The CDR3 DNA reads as TGCGCCAGCGAAGCGGGGACAGGGGACTACGAGCAGTACTTC. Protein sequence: CASEAGTGDYEQYF.

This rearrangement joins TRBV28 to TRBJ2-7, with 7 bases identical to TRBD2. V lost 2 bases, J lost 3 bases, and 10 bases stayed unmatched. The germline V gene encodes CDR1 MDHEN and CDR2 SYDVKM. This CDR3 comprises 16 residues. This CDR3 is CASSLDEGLLNYEQYF. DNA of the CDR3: TGTGCCAGCAGTTTAGATGAGGGACTACTCAACTACGAGCAGTACTTC.

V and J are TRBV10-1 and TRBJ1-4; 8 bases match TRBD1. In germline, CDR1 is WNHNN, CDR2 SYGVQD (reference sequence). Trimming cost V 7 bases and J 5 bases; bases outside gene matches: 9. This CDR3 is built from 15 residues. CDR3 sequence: CASKLDRDENEKLFF. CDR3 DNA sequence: TGCGCCAGCAAACTGGACAGGGATGAGAATGAAAAACTGTTTTTT.

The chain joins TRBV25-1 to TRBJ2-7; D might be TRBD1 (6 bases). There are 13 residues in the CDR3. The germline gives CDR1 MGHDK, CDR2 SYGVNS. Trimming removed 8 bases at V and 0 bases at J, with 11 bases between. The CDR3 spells CASGRTDSYEQYF. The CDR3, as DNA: TGTGCCAGCGGACGGACAGACTCCTACGAGCAGTACTTC.